Each of the 17 T cell receptor beta chains below was sequenced from the same sample in a study of blood T cell repertoires in COVID-19. Assay used: immunoSEQ multiplex PCR; TCRdb lists only in-frame clones, some missing. The sample has roughly 170,000 clones, roughly 81% seen once; the top ten hold roughly 8%. The sample taken for sequencing was peripheral blood. The origin of the receptors is a man between 40 and 49 years old who had recovered from COVID-19.

In this sample, this clone turned up once. This rearrangement joins TRBV4-2 to TRBJ1-4; 7 bases are a match to TRBD1. The CDR3 extends over 16 amino acids. V trimming: 1 base; J trimming: 6 bases; junction bases outside the gene matches: 8. Germline V gene lookup returns CDR1 LGHNA and CDR2 YNFKEQ. The CDR3 reads CASSQVVGGFDEKLFF. Written as DNA, the CDR3 is TGTGCCAGCAGCCAAGTTGTAGGGGGCTTTGATGAAAAACTGTTTTTT.

The chain joins TRBV28 to TRBJ1-2, with 10 bases that match TRBD1. Looked up from germline, CDR1 is MDHEN and CDR2 is SYDVKM. The CDR3 length is 13 residues. With 8 bases clipped from V and 4 bases from J, the junction kept 4 bases outside the gene matches. CDR3 amino acids: CASGTGASYGYTF. DNA for the CDR3: TGTGCCAGCGGGACAGGGGCTAGCTATGGCTACACCTTC.

V gene TRBV3-1 (or the pseudogene TRBV3-2) combines with J gene TRBJ2-7; D is uncertain. Germline CDR1 LGHDT, CDR2 YNNKEL (reference sequence). Between the trimmed V and J ends, which lost 5 bases and 0 bases, there was a span of 17 bases. The CDR3 has 16 residues. Here the CDR3 reads CASSARSDGSSYEQYF. CDR3 nucleotide sequence: TGTGCCAGCAGCGCCAGGTCCGATGGATCCTCCTACGAGCAGTACTTC.

This chain links TRBV4-3 with TRBJ2-5; 9 bases line up with TRBD2. Trimming at V came to 0 bases and at J to 5 bases, leaving 13 bases not matched to a gene. This CDR3 has 18 amino acids. Germline CDR1 LGHNA, CDR2 YSLEER. The CDR3 DNA is TGCGCCAGCAGCCAAGAGCTCGGGCTAGCGGGGCGCGGGGAGACCCAGTACTTC. As protein: CASSQELGLAGRGETQYF.

This sequence joins TRBV15 and TRBJ2-7; 9 bases are shared with TRBD2. The V and J ends lost 0 bases and 5 bases, in that order; junction bases with no gene match: 5. The CDR3 length is 15 residues. Looked up from germline, CDR1 is LNHNV and CDR2 is YYDKDF (reference sequence). DNA for the CDR3: TGTGCCACCAGCAGAGATGGGGCTAGCGGGGACGAGCAGTACTTC. Amino acids: CATSRDGASGDEQYF.

This rearrangement joins TRBV6-2 or TRBV6-3 to TRBJ2-7; D not resolved. Germline V lookup: CDR1 MNHEY, CDR2 SVGEGT. Trimming shortened V by 0 bases and J by 4 bases, and 13 bases separated the two germline ends. There are 15 residues in the CDR3. The CDR3 DNA reads as TGTGCCAGCAGTTACTCGCTGCGGAGCGAATACGAGCAGTACTTC. It encodes CASSYSLRSEYEQYF.

The J gene is TRBJ1-5, the V gene TRBV27; 7 bases line up with TRBD1. The germline gives CDR1 MNHEY, CDR2 SMNVEV (reference sequence). Trimming cost V 5 bases and J 5 bases; bases outside gene matches: 6. The CDR3 is 14 residues long. CDR3 protein: CASSPGTAYQPQHF. The CDR3 DNA sequence: TGTGCCAGCAGTCCCGGGACAGCTTATCAGCCCCAGCATTTT.

J is TRBJ2-1 and V is TRBV10-2, with TRBD2 as a possible D gene (6 bases). Per the germline V gene, CDR1 is WSHSY and CDR2 is SAAADI. V shed 2 bases and J shed 6 bases, with 8 bases lying between them. The CDR3 covers 13 residues. The chain's CDR3 is CASSESGLNEQFF. The CDR3 DNA sequence: TGCGCCAGCAGTGAGAGCGGGCTCAATGAGCAGTTCTTC.

This clone came up a few times. The V call is TRBV6-5, the J call TRBJ2-3; 7 bases match TRBD1. Per germline, CDR1 MNHEY and CDR2 SVGAGI. The CDR3 contains 13 residues. V gave up 6 bases and J gave up 5 bases; unmatched junction bases: 5. The DNA for the CDR3 is TGTGCCAGCAGCGGACAGGAGCGAGATACGCAGTATTTT. The encoded protein is CASSGQERDTQYF.

This clone was seen only a few times. The chain couples TRBV6-2 or TRBV6-3 to TRBJ1-1; D is unresolved. Germline values: CDR1 MNHEY, CDR2 SVGEGT. Deletions cut 4 bases from V and 1 base from J, with 10 bases between. The CDR3 covers 14 residues. The CDR3 loop is CASSLYIENTEAFF. For the CDR3, the DNA is TGTGCCAGCAGTTTATACATCGAGAACACTGAAGCTTTCTTT.

V is TRBV21-1 and J is TRBJ1-1. TRBV21-1 is given as a pseudogene. The CDR3 loop spans 20 amino acids. The chain's CDR3 is CASINREDAIDRLMNTEAFF. CDR3 sequence (DNA): TGTGCCAGCATCAATCGGGAAGACGCCATTGATCGTCTAATGAACACTGAAGCTTTCTTT.

The chain uses TRBV10-3 and TRBJ2-1, with D possibly TRBD2 on 6 matching bases. This CDR3 is built from 13 residues. V lost 8 bases and J 2 bases, leaving 10 bases between the germline ends. From germline, CDR1 is ENHRY and CDR2 SYGVKD. This CDR3 is CAIGGNAYNEQFF. The CDR3 DNA sequence: TGTGCCATCGGGGGGAACGCCTACAATGAGCAGTTCTTC.

This clone was seen only once. This chain connects TRBV9 to TRBJ2-3, with 9 bases matching TRBD1. CDR3 length: 15 residues. V was clipped by 3 bases and J by 1 base; unmatched bases: 3. Germline values: CDR1 SGDLS, CDR2 YYNGEE. The CDR3 region is CASSAWDRGTDTQYF. The CDR3 DNA is TGTGCCAGCAGCGCCTGGGACAGGGGCACAGATACGCAGTATTTT.

The J gene is TRBJ2-1, the V gene TRBV24-1; TRBD1 agrees at 9 bases. CDR1 and CDR2 from the germline V gene are KGHDR and SFDVKD. The junction had 2 bases not matched to a gene; V was cut back by 9 bases and J by 3 bases. The CDR3 is made up of 13 amino acids. CDR3 loop: CATGDRDYNEQFF. As DNA, the CDR3 is TGTGCCACCGGGGACAGGGACTACAATGAGCAGTTCTTC.

The chain is built from TRBV24-1 and TRBJ1-5, with D maybe TRBD1 (5 bases). V lost 4 bases to trimming and J lost 2 bases, with 8 bases between them. In germline, CDR1 is KGHDR, CDR2 SFDVKD. The CDR3 consists of 14 residues. CDR3 nucleotide sequence: TGTGCCACCAGTGAGGGACTTCGCAATCAGCCCCAGCATTTT. This translates into CATSEGLRNQPQHF.

The V gene is TRBV5-4, the J gene TRBJ2-1; D may be TRBD1 (6 bases). CDR1 is SGHNT, CDR2 YYREEE, per germline (reference sequence). CDR3 length: 14 residues. V lost 2 bases and J 9 bases, leaving 15 bases between the germline ends. The CDR3 nucleotides are TGTGCCAGCAGCTTAGATCAGGGGAGCGGTGAGCAGTTCTTC. It translates to CASSLDQGSGEQFF. The whole variable domain, filled in from reference TRBV5-4 and TRBJ2-1, reads ETGVTQSPTHLIKTRGQQVTLRCSSQSGHNTVSWYQQALGQGPQFIFQYYREEENGRGNFPPRFSGLQFPNYSSELNVNALELDDSALYLCASSLDQGSGEQFFGPGTRLTVL.

This rearrangement joins TRBV24-1 to TRBJ2-7; D ambiguous. The CDR3 totals 13 residues. V was trimmed by 4 bases and J by 5 bases, leaving 11 bases between them. Germline V CDR1 and CDR2: KGHDR, SFDVKD. CDR3 DNA: TGTGCCACCAGTGACCCCGCGCGTGACGAGCAGTACTTC. Translating gives CATSDPARDEQYF.